This T cell receptor (beta chain) emerged from a study of PD-1 blockade in classical Hodgkin lymphoma. Germline trimming cut 7 bases from V and 2 bases from J; bases unmatched to any gene: 4. The CDR3 is made up of 13 amino acids. CDR1 is GTSNPN, CDR2 SVGIG, per germline (reference sequence). Data came from immunoSEQ multiplex PCR; TCRdb stores just in-frame clones and leaves some out. The table records 19,000 or so clones, more than 60% of them present only once. Each patient's relapse followed autologous stem cell transplantation, and brentuximab vedotin exposure varied. This chain links TRBV30 with TRBJ1-3; TRBD1 aligns across 8 bases. Specimen: peripheral blood mononuclear cells (PBMCs), collected at baseline. The source of this sequence is a human donor with classical Hodgkin lymphoma. The CDR3 reads CASDRGAGNTIYF. The CDR3 DNA follows: TGTGCCTCTGACAGGGGCGCTGGAAACACCATATATTTT.